The table lists the clone carrying this T cell receptor (beta chain) with a few counts. Its target is unknown. This entry is derived from a study of T cell repertoires in cytomegalovirus infection. Study information: Public TCR beta signatures were indicative of both CMV infection and a matching HLA type. General study points: The cumulative frequency of public TCR beta families identified carriers of CMV plus the relevant HLA.

V lost 0 bases and J lost 1, with 16 bases in between. The CDR3 covers 17 residues. The V gene's germline CDR1 is SGHNT and CDR2 YYREEE (reference sequence). In TCRdb, the reads were re-called with MiXCR into one record per CDR3 protein. Of 55,000 to 70,000 distinct CDR3 sequences detected, around 34% appear once; the ten largest clones hold about 73%. Sequencing was performed on PBMCs, sequenced either directly or after in vitro stimulation (not recorded which). The TCR originated in a human donor in good health (CMV status not recorded). Some clones in this sample may be carry-over from other donors' samples. The rearrangement uses TRBV5-4 and TRBJ2-5; D perhaps matches TRBD2 (5 bases). CDR3 protein: CASSLAPSYSSQETQYF. The CDR3 DNA reads as TGTGCCAGCAGCTTGGCCCCTAGCTATTCGTCCCAAGAGACCCAGTACTTC.